This T cell receptor beta chain was found in a study of T cell responses to AZD1222 COVID-19 vaccine. For this clone: What it binds is not known.

Germline loops: CDR1 LNHDA, CDR2 SQIVND (reference sequence). V lost 7 bases, J lost 3 bases, and 12 bases lay in between. The CDR3 is 13 residues long. Profiling relied on immunoSEQ multiplex PCR, and the TCRdb table lists in-frame clones only, not all of them. The table has about 150,000 clones, around 94% seen once; the top ten hold about 1.3%. Study results and limitations: Clonal diversity was possibly underestimated; the donors were predominantly white British and more often female. Without day 14 samples, only post-peak T cell repertoires were studied. The study identified only six AZD1222 recipients as seropositive at baseline. Variant regions that are unmutated are reportedly the target of nearly half of spike-specific TCRs.

This sample comprised peripheral blood, obtained on day 0 of AZD1222 vaccination. The V gene is TRBV19, the J gene TRBJ1-2; D is perhaps TRBD1 (5 bases). This clonotype was obtained from an adult in good health. CDR3 bases: TGTGCCAGTAATCGGCAGGGAGACTATGGCTACACCTTC. Translated, it gives CASNRQGDYGYTF.